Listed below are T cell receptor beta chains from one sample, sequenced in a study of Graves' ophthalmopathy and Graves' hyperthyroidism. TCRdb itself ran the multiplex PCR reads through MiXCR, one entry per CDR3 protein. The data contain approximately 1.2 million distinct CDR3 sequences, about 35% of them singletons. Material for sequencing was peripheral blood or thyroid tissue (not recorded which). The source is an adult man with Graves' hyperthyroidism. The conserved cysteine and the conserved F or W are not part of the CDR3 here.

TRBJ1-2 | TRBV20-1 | SASAVANYGYT
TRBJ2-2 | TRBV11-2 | ASNQLGNTGELF
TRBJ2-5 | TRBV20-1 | SARLAGGLVETQY
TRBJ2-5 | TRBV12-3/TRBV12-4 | ASSSEARETQY
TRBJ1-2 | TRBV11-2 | ASSPIERYGYT
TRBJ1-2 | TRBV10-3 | ATLDRVGIDYGYT
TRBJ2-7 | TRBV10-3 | AISPPLASEQY
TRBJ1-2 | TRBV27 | ASSPQGGQSYGYT
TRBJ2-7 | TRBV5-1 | ASKLEPSDILEQY
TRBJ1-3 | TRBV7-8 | ASSHATGSGETIY
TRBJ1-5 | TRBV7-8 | ASSDYRVGQPQH
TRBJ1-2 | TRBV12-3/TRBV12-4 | ASSLVREYGYT
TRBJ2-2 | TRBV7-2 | ASSLGPRGLNTGELF
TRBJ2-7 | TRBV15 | ATSINRVTYEQY
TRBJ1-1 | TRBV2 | ASSDRTGGTEAF
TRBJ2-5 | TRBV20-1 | SARPGSEETQY
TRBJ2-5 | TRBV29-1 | SVTLWTSGRGETQY
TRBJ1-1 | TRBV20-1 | SAASRDRLNTEAF
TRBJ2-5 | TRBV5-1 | ASTQQLAEQETQY
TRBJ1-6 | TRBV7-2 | ASSRPGKYNSPLH
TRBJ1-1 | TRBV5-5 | ASSLRAGRTEAF
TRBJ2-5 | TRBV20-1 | SAREASGGSQPQY
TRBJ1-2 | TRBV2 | ASSERGLHYGYT
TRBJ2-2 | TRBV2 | ASSGIRDRSFTGELF
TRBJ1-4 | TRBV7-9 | ASSSDRVNEKLF
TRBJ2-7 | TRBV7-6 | ASSLQQGAGYEQY
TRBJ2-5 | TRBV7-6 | ASSSSQGV
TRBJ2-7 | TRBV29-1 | SVLSSSYEQY
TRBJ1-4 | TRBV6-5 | ASSYTGEEKLF